This note documents a single T cell receptor beta chain sequence. The entry originates in a study of blood T cells in healthy people across ages. CDR3 size: 17 residues. The V and J ends lost 2 bases and 2 bases, in that order; junction bases with no gene match: 9. The germline V gene encodes CDR1 LGHDT and CDR2 YNNKEL (reference sequence). The authors ran a second PCR of about 6 to 12 cycles using a sample-barcoded 5' primer and a J-beta primer mix. A template-switch adaptor containing 12 random nucleotides labeled each cDNA molecule. TCRdb redid the calling of the 5' RACE reads with MiXCR, one entry per CDR3 protein. Of 1.4 million to 1.5 million distinct CDR3 sequences listed, about 40% are singletons.

Sequenced input: blood. The chain uses TRBV3-1 and TRBJ1-5; the match to TRBD1 covers 7 bases. The TCR comes from a woman in her late teens or twenties in good health. CDR3: CASSQSQVGGGNQPQHF. In nucleotides, the CDR3 is TGTGCCAGCAGCCAAAGCCAGGTAGGGGGCGGCAATCAGCCCCAGCATTTT.